The 29 T cell receptor beta chains below come from one sample, sequenced in a study of cytomegalovirus exposure and HLA in healthy donors. 60 Vbeta and 13 Jbeta primers were used in PCR. Sequencing used immunoSEQ multiplex PCR; TCRdb keeps in-frame clones, though not all of them. The profile shows fewer than 250,000 clones, 60% to 85% of them singletons. Sequencing used PBMCs. These receptors were collected from a man aged 40-49 years in good health and CMV-seronegative.

The CDR3 nucleotides are TGTGCCAGCAGCGAAACACACAGGGACGAGCAGTACTTC. Amino acids: CASSETHRDEQYF. The rearrangement uses TRBV5-4 and TRBJ2-7, with D possibly TRBD1 on 6 matching bases. Trimming pared 4 bases from V and 5 bases from J, leaving 13 bases between. The CDR3 runs 13 residues. CDR1 and CDR2 from the germline V gene are SGHNT and YYREEE (reference sequence).

The chain combines TRBV28 with TRBJ2-1; 10 bases align to TRBD1. This CDR3 is 15 amino acids long. V shed 6 bases, J shed 4 bases, and the junction held 6 bases outside the gene matches. The V gene's germline CDR1 is MDHEN and CDR2 SYDVKM. In DNA, the CDR3 is TGTGCCAGCAGCCCTTGGACAGGGGGGTACAATGAGCAGTTCTTC. It yields the protein CASSPWTGGYNEQFF. Together with reference TRBV28 and TRBJ2-1, the CDR3 gives the full variable domain: DVKVTQSSRYLVKRTGEKVFLECVQDMDHENMFWYRQDPGLGLRLIYFSYDVKMKEKGDIPEGYSVSREKKERFSLILESASTNQTSMYLCASSPWTGGYNEQFFGPGTRLTVL.

This chain links TRBV7-8 with TRBJ2-7; 8 bases map to TRBD2. Germline assignment: CDR1 SGHVS and CDR2 FQNEAQ. The CDR3 covers 15 residues. With 5 bases clipped from V and 4 bases from J, the junction kept 10 bases outside the gene matches. The CDR3 DNA reads as TGTGCCAGCAGCGACCCGCTAGCGGGCCTTTACGAGCAGTACTTC. Translated, it gives CASSDPLAGLYEQYF.

This chain links TRBV27 with TRBJ1-1; 7 nucleotides match TRBD1. Trimming cost V 8 bases and J 5 bases; bases outside gene matches: 8. This CDR3 has 13 residues. CDR1 MNHEY and CDR2 SMNVEV come from the germline V gene (reference sequence). The CDR3 protein is CASYRTGGTEAFF. In DNA, the CDR3 is TGTGCCAGCTATAGGACAGGAGGGACTGAAGCTTTCTTT.

The CDR3 nucleotides are TGTGCCAGCAGCACAACAGGGGTGGTAACTGAAGCTTTCTTT. Amino acid sequence: CASSTTGVVTEAFF. The J gene is TRBJ1-1, the V gene TRBV7-3; 7 nucleotides agree with TRBD1. With 5 bases clipped from V and 5 bases from J, the junction kept 8 bases outside the gene matches. Germline CDR1 and CDR2: SGHTA and FQGTGA. This CDR3 region has 14 residues.

The chain is built from TRBV6-1 and TRBJ1-5; weak D call: TRBD1 (6 bases). Trimming pared 2 bases from V and 7 bases from J, leaving 12 bases between. From germline, CDR1 is MNHNS and CDR2 SASEGT. This CDR3 region has 14 residues. In nucleotides, the CDR3 is TGTGCCAGCAGTGAACTCCAGGGGCTGCAGCCCCAGCATTTT. This sequence encodes CASSELQGLQPQHF.

The CDR3 nucleotides are TGTGCCAGTAGTTCCCGACAGGCAGGAGCCGGGGAGCTGTTTTTT. It yields the protein CASSSRQAGAGELFF. This chain links TRBV19 with TRBJ2-2; possible D gene TRBD1, 6 bases. The CDR3 runs 15 residues. Germline CDR1 and CDR2: LNHDA and SQIVND (reference sequence). V was pared by 5 bases and J by 6 bases, with 16 bases between.

The chain uses TRBV6-1 and TRBJ2-7, with a weak D call TRBD2 (7 bases). This CDR3 spans 15 amino acids. The V gene lost 6 bases and the J gene lost 3 bases, with 18 bases spanning the gap. The germline V gene encodes CDR1 MNHNS and CDR2 SASEGT. CDR3 sequence reads: CASSWGGGGVYEQYF. CDR3 nucleotide sequence: TGTGCCAGCAGCTGGGGAGGCGGGGGCGTCTACGAGCAGTACTTC.

This clone was observed once. The CDR3 loop reads CSVFSLSGTSVGISSYEQYF. CDR3 nucleotide sequence: TGCAGCGTTTTTTCCCTATCCGGGACTAGCGTCGGAATATCGTCCTACGAGCAGTACTTC. The V gene is TRBV29-1, the J gene TRBJ2-7; 10 bases line up with TRBD2. The CDR3 has 20 residues. Germline CDR1 is SQVTM and CDR2 is ANQGSEA. With V trimmed by 5 bases and J by 1 base, 23 bases remained unmatched.

This clone has only a few counts. V usage is TRBV6-4 and J usage is TRBJ2-3, with 7 bases matching TRBD2. The germline V gene has CDR1 MRHNA and CDR2 SNTAGT. The CDR3 covers 15 residues. With 3 bases clipped from V and 6 bases from J, the junction kept 9 bases outside the gene matches. Here the CDR3 reads CASSEWAGDVDTQYF. CDR3 nucleotides: TGTGCCAGCAGTGAATGGGCGGGAGATGTGGATACGCAGTATTTT.

The V call is TRBV7-2, the J call TRBJ2-6; 12 bases fit TRBD2. The CDR3 totals 17 residues. Germline V CDR1 and CDR2: SGHTA, FQGNSA. V was clipped by 3 bases and J by 2 bases; unmatched bases: 2. CDR3 in DNA: TGTGCCAGCAGCTTGGCTAGCGGGGGGGCTGGGGCCAACGTCCTGACTTTC. Protein: CASSLASGGAGANVLTF.

The chain employs TRBV6-5 and TRBJ2-7; D is unclear. The V end was cut by 2 bases, the J end by 2 bases, with 13 bases between. Germline V CDR1 and CDR2: MNHEY, SVGAGI. The CDR3 consists of 15 residues. The CDR3 region is CASSYGWASPYEQYF. The CDR3 DNA reads as TGTGCCAGCAGTTACGGGTGGGCGTCCCCCTACGAGCAGTACTTC.

The rearrangement joins TRBV10-2 to TRBJ2-1; 13 bases match TRBD2. Germline V gene lookup returns CDR1 WSHSY and CDR2 SAAADI. CDR3 length: 16 residues. J gave up 2 bases and V 3 bases, and 1 base lay outside the gene matches. CDR3 nucleotides: TGCGCCAGCAGTGACGGGACTAGCGGGGCCTACAATGAGCAGTTCTTC. Translated, it gives CASSDGTSGAYNEQFF.

The rearrangement joins TRBV6-5 to TRBJ2-5, with 10 bases fitting TRBD1. The CDR3 spans 15 residues. Unmatched junction bases numbered 3, after V lost 0 bases and J lost 5 bases. Per the germline V gene, CDR1 is MNHEY and CDR2 is SVGAGI. The CDR3 here is CASSYSRDRGETQYF. The CDR3 nucleotides are TGTGCCAGCAGTTACTCCCGGGACAGGGGTGAGACCCAGTACTTC.

This sequence joins TRBV19 and TRBJ2-1; 11 nucleotides line up with TRBD2. The CDR3 loop spans 20 amino acids. The V gene's germline CDR1 is LNHDA and CDR2 SQIVND (reference sequence). Trimming took 0 bases from V and 7 from J; bases not matched to a gene: 17. In DNA, the CDR3 is TGTGCCAGTAGTATAGATATTTGGGCTAGCGGGAGGACAACGGGTAATGAGCAGTTCTTC. It yields the protein CASSIDIWASGRTTGNEQFF.

The V call is TRBV27, the J call TRBJ1-5; TRBD1 matches 8 bases. This CDR3 spans 17 amino acids. J gave up 6 bases and V 2 bases, and 12 bases lay outside the gene matches. The germline gives CDR1 MNHEY, CDR2 SMNVEV (reference sequence). The CDR3: CASSLGRRAGGIQPQHF. The CDR3 DNA is TGTGCCAGCAGTTTAGGTAGACGGGCAGGGGGCATTCAGCCCCAGCATTTT.

V usage is TRBV5-1 and J usage is TRBJ2-1; D is ambiguous. Trimming pared 1 base from V and 5 bases from J, leaving 7 bases between. There are 13 residues in the CDR3. CDR1 and CDR2 (germline): SGHRS, YFSETQ. CDR3 protein: CASSLNMNNEQFF. The CDR3 DNA is TGCGCCAGCAGCTTGAACATGAACAATGAGCAGTTCTTC.

The chain recombines TRBV7-9 with TRBJ1-4, with D unresolved. Trimming took 5 bases from V and 1 from J, leaving 8 bases between them. This CDR3 has 14 amino acids. The germline V gene encodes CDR1 SEHNR and CDR2 FQNEAQ (reference sequence). CDR3 loop: CASSLGETNEKLFF. The CDR3 coding sequence is TGTGCCAGCAGCCTCGGAGAAACTAATGAAAAACTGTTTTTT.

This chain uses TRBV5-6 with TRBJ1-5, with TRBD1 matching 7 bases. Germline V lookup: CDR1 SGHDT, CDR2 YYEEEE. The CDR3 consists of 15 residues. The V and J ends lost 2 bases and 5 bases, in that order; junction bases with no gene match: 7. The chain's CDR3 is CASSFGDRGDQPQHF. Here the CDR3 DNA reads TGTGCCAGCAGCTTCGGGGACAGAGGGGATCAGCCCCAGCATTTT.

The chain links TRBV27 to TRBJ2-5; 15 bases agree with TRBD2. Germline loops: CDR1 MNHEY, CDR2 SMNVEV (reference sequence). The CDR3 has 17 amino acids. The V and J ends lost 5 bases and 5 bases, in that order; junction bases with no gene match: 9. The CDR3 spells CASSPGLAGGPGETQYF. As DNA, the CDR3 is TGTGCCAGCAGTCCCGGACTAGCGGGAGGGCCGGGGGAGACCCAGTACTTC.

This clone was counted once. The chain recombines TRBV28 with TRBJ2-7; 8 bases align to TRBD1. Germline V gene data show CDR1 as MDHEN and CDR2 as SYDVKM. The CDR3 has 14 amino acids. V was clipped by 2 bases and J by 4 bases; unmatched bases: 4. CDR3 amino acids: CASSLPGGAYEQYF. CDR3 sequence (DNA): TGTGCCAGCAGTTTACCAGGGGGCGCGTACGAGCAGTACTTC.

This chain links TRBV2 with TRBJ2-1; the D is unclear. Germline V CDR1 and CDR2: SNHLY, FYNNEI. CDR3 length: 15 amino acids. The V end lost 7 bases, the J end lost 0 bases, and 13 bases lay between the germline ends. The CDR3 loop is CASIPLTGSYNEQFF. CDR3 DNA sequence: TGTGCCAGCATTCCCCTCACGGGCTCCTACAATGAGCAGTTCTTC.

J is TRBJ1-1 and V is TRBV11-2; tentatively, D is TRBD1 (6 bases). CDR3 size: 16 residues. V lost 5 bases, J lost 0 bases, and 16 bases lay in between. CDR1 SGHAT and CDR2 FQNNGV come from the germline V gene. The CDR3, as DNA: TGTGCCAGCAGCGCTAAGACAGGACCCTTGAACACTGAAGCTTTCTTT. Protein sequence: CASSAKTGPLNTEAFF.

The chain combines TRBV23-1 with TRBJ2-2; TRBD1 agrees at 8 bases. TRBV23-1 is reported as an ORF; its role is uncertain. The CDR3 covers 17 residues. V lost 11 bases to trimming and J lost 4 bases; unmatched junction nucleotides: 18. DNA for the CDR3: TGCGCCGCCCAAAGGGGGCAGGGGGCGAAATCCACCGGGGAGCTGTTTTTT. This gives the protein CAAQRGQGAKSTGELFF.

CDR3 loop: CASSLAQGTQYF. The CDR3 nucleotides read TGTGCCAGCAGCTTAGCCCAGGGGACCCAGTACTTC. This chain uses TRBV7-2 with TRBJ2-5, with a possible D match to TRBD1 (5 bases). The CDR3 runs 12 residues. Germline V gene lookup returns CDR1 SGHTA and CDR2 FQGNSA. V lost 0 bases and J 7 bases, leaving 6 bases between the germline ends.

The chain has TRBV28 and TRBJ1-2; TRBD1 is a possible D gene (5 bases). V was trimmed by 2 bases and J by 5 bases, leaving 15 bases between them. CDR1 is MDHEN and CDR2 is SYDVKM in the germline V gene. The CDR3 covers 15 residues. CDR3 sequence (DNA): TGTGCCAGCAGTTTAATCGGACAAGTAGGGTATGGCTACACCTTC. Residues: CASSLIGQVGYGYTF.

As regards this clone: This same CDR3 is encoded by further DNA sequences in the sample. J is TRBJ1-2 and V is TRBV6-5, with no clear D. CDR3 length: 13 residues. V shed 0 bases and J shed 4 bases, with 6 bases lying between them. Germline-derived CDR1 and CDR2 are MNHEY and SVGAGI. The CDR3 DNA reads as TGTGCCAGCAGTTACTCTACCGGCTATGGCTACACCTTC. Its translation: CASSYSTGYGYTF.

This sequence joins TRBV4-2 and TRBJ2-3; tentative D call: TRBD2 (7 bases). CDR1 and CDR2 from the germline V gene are LGHNA and YNFKEQ. V was pared by 4 bases and J by 1 base, with 21 bases between. The CDR3 has 18 residues. CDR3 DNA: TGTGCCAGCAGCCCGGGACTGTTTGGGGGGGGGCGCACAGATACGCAGTATTTT. Translating gives CASSPGLFGGGRTDTQYF.

This clone appeared a single time. The rearrangement joins TRBV2 to TRBJ1-4; D uncertain. The CDR3 has 15 amino acids. V was clipped by 8 bases and J by 3 bases, with 16 bases between them. The germline V gene has CDR1 SNHLY and CDR2 FYNNEI. CDR3 nucleotide sequence: TGTGCCAGCCTTCTCGAGGCTCAGCCTAATGAAAAACTGTTTTTT. Translated: CASLLEAQPNEKLFF.